Below, 30 T cell receptor beta chains from the same sample are listed, as sequenced in a study of shared clonotypes between healthy human individuals. Some clones are missing from TCRdb's copy, which holds only in-frame ones; the method was immunoSEQ multiplex PCR. Of about 2 million clones listed, about 95% are singletons. CD45RO-negative CD8 cells positively selected for CCR7 made up the naive population, which excluded terminally differentiated effector memory CD45RA+ cells. The sequencing input was naive CD8+ T cells sorted from blood. These receptors all come from a man between 18 and 35 years old in good health.

The chain links TRBV5-4 to TRBJ2-3; 7 positions agree with TRBD2. CDR1 SGHNT and CDR2 YYREEE come from the germline V gene (reference sequence). CDR3 length: 19 residues. Trimming took 3 bases from V and 2 from J; bases not matched to a gene: 18. The chain's CDR3 is CASSSPSGQGGSDTDTQYF. CDR3 nucleotides: TGTGCCAGCAGCTCGCCTTCAGGGCAAGGCGGGAGTGACACAGATACGCAGTATTTT.

The chain recombines TRBV6-5 with TRBJ1-6; D not resolved. Germline CDR1 and CDR2: MNHEY and SVGAGI. V gave up 5 bases and J gave up 8 bases, with 13 bases separating them. The CDR3 is 14 residues long. The CDR3 DNA reads TGTGCCAGCAGTCTGGATTCTTCAGATTCACCCCTCCACTTT. It codes for CASSLDSSDSPLHF.

The chain recombines TRBV4-3 with TRBJ2-2; D might be TRBD1 (6 bases). CDR3 length: 17 residues. V lost 5 bases, J lost 3 bases, and 19 bases lay in between. The germline gives CDR1 LGHNA, CDR2 YSLEER. CDR3 protein: CASSGEGVTADTGELFF. CDR3 bases: TGCGCCAGCAGCGGAGAGGGGGTGACCGCGGACACCGGGGAGCTGTTTTTT.

This chain joins TRBV27 and TRBJ1-3; perhaps TRBD1 as D (6 bases). The CDR3 covers 15 residues. Germline V gene data show CDR1 as MNHEY and CDR2 as SMNVEV (reference sequence). V lost 10 bases, J lost 0 bases, and 16 bases lay in between. CDR3 region: CATPGAPSSGNTIYF. CDR3 coding DNA: TGTGCCACCCCGGGGGCTCCCTCCTCTGGAAACACCATATATTTT.

CDR3 in amino acids: CASSKKPGGSNTEAFF. CDR3 in DNA: TGTGCCAGCAGCAAAAAACCGGGGGGTTCGAACACTGAAGCTTTCTTT. This sequence joins TRBV21-1 and TRBJ1-1. TRBV21-1 is a pseudogene locus. This CDR3 contains 16 residues.

This chain joins TRBV10-3 and TRBJ2-3; TRBD2 matches at 7 bases. CDR1 is ENHRY, CDR2 SYGVKD, per germline. This CDR3 region has 14 residues. The trim removed 2 bases at V and 4 bases at J, leaving 3 bases unmatched. The CDR3 protein is CAISEGEGSDTQYF. CDR3 nucleotide sequence: TGTGCCATCAGTGAGGGGGAGGGCTCAGATACGCAGTATTTT.

The V and J genes are TRBV11-2 and TRBJ2-5, with 9 positions matching TRBD2. Germline CDR1 SGHAT, CDR2 FQNNGV. J was trimmed by 2 bases and V by 6 bases; bases with no gene match: 10. The CDR3 contains 16 residues. The CDR3 sequence: CASRETSGPIQETQYF. The CDR3 nucleotides are TGTGCCAGCAGGGAAACTAGCGGGCCTATTCAAGAGACCCAGTACTTC.

The genes are TRBV5-6 and TRBJ1-2; 9 bases agree with TRBD1. The CDR3 sequence is 12 residues long. Germline CDR1 is SGHDT and CDR2 is YYEEEE. J lost 10 bases, V lost 0 bases, and 1 base had no gene match. The DNA for the CDR3 is TGTGCCAGCAGCTTGGGGACAGGGGACTACACCTTC. This translates into CASSLGTGDYTF.

Concerning this clone itself: This CDR3 is also generated by other DNA sequences in the sample. This chain connects TRBV7-9 to TRBJ1-4, with D uncertain. With 5 bases removed from V and 5 bases from J, the gap between germline ends came to 6 bases. The CDR3 runs to 12 residues. Germline CDR1 and CDR2: SEHNR and FQNEAQ (reference sequence). As DNA, the CDR3 is TGTGCCAGCAGCCCATTGAATGAAAAACTGTTTTTT. It specifies CASSPLNEKLFF.

The CDR3 DNA sequence: TGTGCCAGCAGCCCATTAGCGGGGGCCACAGATACGCAGTATTTT. Encoded protein: CASSPLAGATDTQYF. J is TRBJ2-3 and V is TRBV7-3, with 9 bases aligning to TRBD2. The CDR3 is 15 amino acids. Germline V CDR1 and CDR2: SGHTA, FQGTGA. V dropped 5 bases and J dropped 2; count of bases not matched to a gene: 5.

V usage is TRBV7-9 and J usage is TRBJ1-6; D is perhaps TRBD1 (6 bases). This CDR3 is 15 amino acids long. V lost 6 bases to trimming and J lost 0 bases, with 9 bases between them. Germline CDR1 reads SEHNR; CDR2 reads FQNEAQ (reference sequence). The CDR3 DNA reads as TGTGCCAGCAGGGACAGCAGCTCCTATAATTCACCCCTCCACTTT. It specifies CASRDSSSYNSPLHF.

This clone came up a few times. The V and J genes are TRBV6-6 and TRBJ2-7; no clear D gene. Germline assignment: CDR1 MNHNY and CDR2 SVGAGI (reference sequence). Trimming removed 6 bases at V and 3 bases at J, with 3 bases between. The CDR3 extends over 10 amino acids. The CDR3 nucleotides read TGTGCCAGCAGGGGCTACGAGCAGTACTTC. Its protein product is CASRGYEQYF.

The CDR3 DNA sequence: TGTGCCAGCAGCCCTACCCTGGGGGATTTGACCCAGTACTTC. This codes for CASSPTLGDLTQYF. This sequence joins TRBV7-6 and TRBJ2-5, with D tentatively TRBD1 or TRBD2 (5 bases each). The CDR3 runs 14 residues. Trimming shortened V by 5 bases and J by 7 bases, and 17 bases separated the two germline ends. Per germline, CDR1 SGHVS and CDR2 FNYEAQ.

The rearrangement joins TRBV7-9 to TRBJ2-5, with D possibly TRBD1 on 6 matching bases. Trimming stripped 1 base from V and 4 bases from J, with 7 bases between. Germline lookup yields CDR1 SEHNR and CDR2 FQNEAQ (reference sequence). This CDR3 has 13 residues. Written as DNA, the CDR3 is TGTGCCAGCAGCTTAGGGGACACAGAGACCCAGTACTTC. Protein product: CASSLGDTETQYF.

V and J are TRBV5-4 and TRBJ2-2; 8 nucleotides align to TRBD2. The length of the CDR3 is 14 residues. Germline CDR1 SGHNT, CDR2 YYREEE (reference sequence). The CDR3 loop is CAVGGGPGTGELFF. For the CDR3, the DNA is TGTGCAGTCGGCGGGGGGCCAGGCACCGGGGAGCTGTTTTTT.

The CDR3, as DNA: TGTGCCAGTAGTGCCACGACAGGGGATACTGAAGCTTTCTTT. Protein product: CASSATTGDTEAFF. The V call is TRBV19, the J call TRBJ1-1; TRBD1 aligns across 8 bases. The CDR3 is 14 residues long. Germline V gene data show CDR1 as LNHDA and CDR2 as SQIVND (reference sequence). V trimming: 5 bases; J trimming: 5 bases; junction bases outside the gene matches: 7.

With respect to this clone: This specimen includes other DNA sequences encoding the same CDR3. The rearrangement joins TRBV7-9 to TRBJ1-1; a possible D gene is TRBD1 (5 bases). Germline CDR1 is SEHNR and CDR2 is FQNEAQ (reference sequence). Trimming took 0 bases from V and 0 from J, leaving 8 bases between them. The CDR3 is 15 residues long. For the CDR3, the DNA is TGTGCCAGCAGCTTAGCGCAGGGCGTGAACACTGAAGCTTTCTTT. Translation gives CASSLAQGVNTEAFF.

Comments on this clone: Other DNA sequences of this sample code for an identical CDR3. J is TRBJ1-5 and V is TRBV28; perhaps TRBD1 as D (5 bases). V shed 3 bases and J shed 2 bases, with 8 bases lying between them. Germline assignment: CDR1 MDHEN and CDR2 SYDVKM. There are 14 residues in the CDR3. Written as DNA, the CDR3 is TGTGCCAGCAGTTTTCGAGGGGGCAATCAGCCCCAGCATTTT. Amino acid sequence: CASSFRGGNQPQHF. Filled out from reference TRBV28 and TRBJ1-5, the complete variable domain reads DVKVTQSSRYLVKRTGEKVFLECVQDMDHENMFWYRQDPGLGLRLIYFSYDVKMKEKGDIPEGYSVSREKKERFSLILESASTNQTSMYLCASSFRGGNQPQHFGDGTRLSIL.

The genes are TRBV29-1 and TRBJ2-3; D is uncertain. Germline CDR1 and CDR2: SQVTM and ANQGSEA. This CDR3 contains 14 residues. V lost 2 bases and J 2 bases, leaving 11 bases between the germline ends. CDR3 protein: CSVETLASTDTQYF. CDR3 DNA: TGCAGCGTTGAAACTCTCGCGTCCACAGATACGCAGTATTTT.

J is TRBJ1-5 and V is TRBV4-3, with D possibly being TRBD1 (6 bases). The CDR3 runs 17 residues. The germline V and J ends were trimmed by 0 bases and 2 bases, with 14 bases remaining between them. CDR1 and CDR2 (germline): LGHNA, YSLEER. CDR3 nucleotides: TGCGCCAGCAGCCAAGAAAGAGGGGGGCCGGGCAATCAGCCCCAGCATTTT. Translating gives CASSQERGGPGNQPQHF.

The V call is TRBV7-9, the J call TRBJ1-2; D possibly corresponds to TRBD1 (6 bases). Germline V gene lookup returns CDR1 SEHNR and CDR2 FQNEAQ (reference sequence). V shed 1 base and J shed 5 bases, with 14 bases lying between them. This CDR3 is 15 amino acids long. The CDR3 coding sequence is TGTGCCAGCAGCTTAGAAGGCACAGGGAGGTATGGCTACACCTTC. It encodes CASSLEGTGRYGYTF.

The V and J genes are TRBV11-2 and TRBJ2-3; D call uncertain. With 1 base removed from V and 6 bases from J, the gap between germline ends came to 11 bases. Germline V gives CDR1 SGHAT, CDR2 FQNNGV. The CDR3 has 14 residues. CDR3 sequence (DNA): TGTGCCAGCAGCTTAGGGTCTAGTTTCGATACGCAGTATTTT. It yields the protein CASSLGSSFDTQYF.

The V and J genes are TRBV27 and TRBJ2-7; TRBD1 matches at 7 bases. The CDR3 is made up of 13 amino acids. In germline, CDR1 is MNHEY, CDR2 SMNVEV (reference sequence). V lost 8 bases to trimming and J lost 1 base; unmatched junction nucleotides: 5. CDR3 sequence: CASRQGNSYEQYF. The CDR3 DNA reads TGTGCCAGCCGACAGGGAAATTCCTACGAGCAGTACTTC.

The chain carries TRBV28 and TRBJ1-5, with D perhaps TRBD1 (5 bases). In germline, CDR1 is MDHEN, CDR2 SYDVKM. V was shortened by 2 bases and J by 0 bases, with 17 bases between the two germline ends. The CDR3 totals 18 residues. CDR3 nucleotides: TGTGCCAGCAGTTTAGAGGGGCGAGTGCTCTTTAGCAATCAGCCCCAGCATTTT. It codes for CASSLEGRVLFSNQPQHF.

The CDR3 DNA reads as TGCGCCAGCAGCCAAGATGCGGGACGGGGCACTGAAGCTTTCTTT. The encoded protein is CASSQDAGRGTEAFF. This rearrangement joins TRBV4-3 to TRBJ1-1; D is possibly TRBD1 (5 bases). The CDR3 is 15 amino acids. CDR1 is LGHNA and CDR2 is YSLEER in the germline V gene. Trimming took 0 bases from V and 4 from J, leaving 12 bases between them.

The genes are TRBV4-1 and TRBJ1-1; 9 nucleotides agree with TRBD1. CDR1 MGHRA and CDR2 YSYEKL come from the germline V gene. The J segment lost 1 base and the V segment lost 3 bases, leaving 6 bases of the junction unmatched. The CDR3 runs 16 residues. CDR3: CASSHAPGQGNTEAFF. The CDR3 nucleotides read TGCGCCAGCAGCCATGCTCCGGGACAGGGGAACACTGAAGCTTTCTTT.

The chain employs TRBV14 and TRBJ1-1; D might be TRBD1 (5 bases). Per the germline V gene, CDR1 is SGHDN and CDR2 is FVKESK. This CDR3 comprises 15 residues. V dropped 4 bases and J dropped 3 bases, with 15 bases sitting between them. The DNA of the CDR3 is TGTGCCAGCAGCCCCCACCACCCGGGGGACACTGAAGCTTTCTTT. The encoded protein is CASSPHHPGDTEAFF.

The chain is built from TRBV7-2 and TRBJ2-7, with TRBD2 matching over 9 bases. Germline V lookup: CDR1 SGHTA, CDR2 FQGNSA. V lost 5 bases, J lost 5 bases, and 10 bases stayed unmatched. The CDR3 is made up of 15 amino acids. The chain's CDR3 is CASSHSSGKADEQYF. As DNA, the CDR3 is TGTGCCAGCAGCCACTCTAGCGGGAAGGCTGACGAGCAGTACTTC.

This clone was counted a single time. This chain uses TRBV7-9 with TRBJ1-1; 7 bases fit TRBD1. The V gene end was trimmed by 1 base and the J gene end by 3 bases; junction bases not matched to a gene: 5. The CDR3 has 15 amino acids. Germline V gene data show CDR1 as SEHNR and CDR2 as FQNEAQ (reference sequence). The CDR3 sequence: CASSLERGLDTEAFF. The CDR3, as DNA: TGTGCCAGCAGCTTAGAGAGGGGGCTCGACACTGAAGCTTTCTTT. The full variable domain, with the rest looked up from reference TRBV7-9 and TRBJ1-1, is DTGVSQNPRHKITKRGQNVTFRCDPISEHNRLYWYRQTLGQGPEFLTYFQNEAQLEKSRLLSDRFSAERPKGSFSTLEIQRTEQGDSAMYLCASSLERGLDTEAFFGQGTRLTVV.

V usage is TRBV21-1 and J usage is TRBJ2-7. TRBV21-1 is a pseudogene locus. This CDR3 has 17 residues. This chain's CDR3 is CASSKVDLSGGYYEQYF. The CDR3 DNA sequence: TGTGCCAGCAGCAAAGTGGACCTGTCCGGGGGCTACTACGAGCAGTACTTC.